These 8 T cell receptor beta chains were all obtained from the same sample, sequenced in a study of blood T cells in healthy people across ages. Then a second PCR, running about 6 to 11 cycles, was carried out with a sample-barcoded 5' primer and a J-beta primer mix. Each CDR3 protein gets one entry after TCRdb re-called the 5' RACE reads with MiXCR. The data show under 1 million distinct CDR3 sequences, around two fifths seen once. The material sequenced was blood. The receptors derive from a man between 60 and 70 years old in good health.

This clonotype was detected only a few times. V is TRBV27 and J is TRBJ2-7, with D possibly being TRBD2 (7 bases). Germline V lookup: CDR1 MNHEY, CDR2 SMNVEV (reference sequence). The V and J ends lost 0 bases and 3 bases respectively, with 9 bases between them. The CDR3 extends over 14 amino acids. The CDR3 loop reads CASSLSGGHYEQYF. The CDR3 DNA reads as TGTGCCAGCAGTTTATCGGGGGGGCACTACGAGCAGTACTTC.

This clonotype has more than one count but fewer than ten. The chain links TRBV6-5 to TRBJ1-1; 7 nucleotides match TRBD1. Germline trimming cut 6 bases from V and 6 bases from J; bases unmatched to any gene: 7. The CDR3 contains 13 residues. Germline CDR1 reads MNHEY; CDR2 reads SVGAGI. As DNA, the CDR3 is TGTGCCAGCAGGGACAGGTTGGGGGCTGAAGCTTTCTTT. This encodes CASRDRLGAEAFF.

Only a few counts were recorded for this clonotype. The chain joins TRBV20-1 to TRBJ2-3, with 11 nucleotides matching TRBD2. The CDR3 is made up of 16 amino acids. CDR1 and CDR2 (germline): DFQATT, SNEGSKA (reference sequence). The V segment lost 6 bases and the J segment 2 bases; nucleotides outside the gene matches: 10. The CDR3 DNA sequence: TGCAGTGCGAGAACCTCTAGCGGGGGGCCCACAGATACGCAGTATTTT. Translated: CSARTSSGGPTDTQYF.

About this clonotype: An end of the junction differs from the germline gene, which may be a read error. The chain carries TRBV7-9 and TRBJ2-1; a weak D match, TRBD2 (5 bases). The length of the CDR3 is 15 residues. Per the germline V gene, CDR1 is SEHNR and CDR2 is FQNEAQ (reference sequence). The CDR3 reads CANSLELGSYNEQFF. The CDR3 DNA is TGTGCCAACAGCTTAGAACTAGGCTCCTACAATGAGCAGTTCTTC.

The genes are TRBV20-1 and TRBJ1-5; TRBD1 matches 8 bases. The CDR3 loop spans 13 amino acids. The V and J ends lost 5 bases and 7 bases, in that order; junction bases with no gene match: 7. Germline V gene lookup returns CDR1 DFQATT and CDR2 SNEGSKA (reference sequence). DNA for the CDR3: TGCAGTGCTGAAGACAGGGGTGGGCAGCCCCAGCATTTT. Translated: CSAEDRGGQPQHF.

The gene calls are TRBV12-3 or TRBV12-4 and TRBJ2-1; 7 bases map to TRBD2. Trimming at V came to 5 bases and at J to 1 base, leaving 5 bases not matched to a gene. The CDR3 is 15 residues long. The CDR3 protein is CASSDLGGSYNEQFF. The CDR3 coding sequence is TGTGCCAGCAGTGACCTGGGGGGGTCCTACAATGAGCAGTTCTTC.

This clonotype was recorded a few times. The chain has TRBV12-3 or TRBV12-4 and TRBJ1-2; 8 nucleotides agree with TRBD1. The CDR3 loop spans 15 amino acids. The trim removed 10 bases at V and 6 bases at J, leaving 16 bases unmatched. CDR3 in amino acids: CAKNARTGKANGYTF. The DNA for the CDR3 is TGTGCCAAAAACGCCCGGACAGGGAAGGCTAATGGCTACACCTTC.

The chain links TRBV3-1 to TRBJ2-5; 11 nucleotides align to TRBD2. The junction had 5 bases not matched to a gene; V was cut back by 4 bases and J by 4 bases. This CDR3 comprises 15 residues. Germline loops: CDR1 LGHDT, CDR2 YNNKEL (reference sequence). The DNA of the CDR3 is TGTGCCAGCAGCCCCCTTGGACTAGCGGGAGAGACCCAGTACTTC. Translation: CASSPLGLAGETQYF.